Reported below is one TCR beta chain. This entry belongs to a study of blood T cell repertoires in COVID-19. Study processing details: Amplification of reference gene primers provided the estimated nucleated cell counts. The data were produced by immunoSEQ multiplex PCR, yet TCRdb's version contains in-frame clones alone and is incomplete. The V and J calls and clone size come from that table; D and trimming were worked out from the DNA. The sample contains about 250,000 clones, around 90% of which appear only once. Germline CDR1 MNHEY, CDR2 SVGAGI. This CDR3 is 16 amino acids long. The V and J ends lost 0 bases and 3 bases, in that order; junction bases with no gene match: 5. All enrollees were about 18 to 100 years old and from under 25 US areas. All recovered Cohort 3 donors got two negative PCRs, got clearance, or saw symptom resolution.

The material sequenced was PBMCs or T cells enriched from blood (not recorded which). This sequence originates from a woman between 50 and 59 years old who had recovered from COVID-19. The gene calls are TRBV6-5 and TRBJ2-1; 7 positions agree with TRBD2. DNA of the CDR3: TGTGCCAGCAGTTACTCGATTCCTAGCGGCTACAATGAGCAGTTCTTC. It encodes CASSYSIPSGYNEQFF.